One and the same sample provided the 5 T cell receptor beta chains below, sequenced in a study of naive and memory T cell subsets. An equimolar mix of two oligonucleotides served as the beta constant-region primer for TRBC1 and TRBC2. The ligated cDNA underwent four PCR rounds using SP2 and nested alpha and beta constant-region primers. Each CDR3 protein gets one entry after TCRdb re-called the UMI-ligation and nested PCR reads with MiXCR. The table has tens of thousands of distinct CDR3 sequences, around a sixth seen once; the top ten hold around 3.4%. Sequencing was done on a sample of effector memory CD4+ T cells from blood. Subset defined: effector memory, CD45RA- CD27-. The receptor set was obtained from a human donor in good health.

V is TRBV6-5 and J is TRBJ1-1; no clear D gene. Trimming shortened V by 6 bases and J by 3 bases, and 17 bases separated the two germline ends. This CDR3 is 15 amino acids long. In germline, CDR1 is MNHEY, CDR2 SVGAGI. The CDR3 spells CASRLLRTEHTEAFF. CDR3 bases: TGTGCCAGCAGACTCCTTCGTACGGAACACACTGAAGCTTTCTTT.

J is TRBJ2-5 and V is TRBV10-3; D may be TRBD1 (7 bases). CDR1 ENHRY and CDR2 SYGVKD come from the germline V gene. The V end lost 3 bases, the J end lost 5 bases, and 13 bases lay between the germline ends. The CDR3 sequence is 14 residues long. The CDR3 DNA reads as TGTGCCATCAGTGAATCAGGGGGAGGCGAGACCCAGTACTTC. Its translation is CAISESGGGETQYF.

A note on this clonotype: A much more abundant neighbour one base away suggests this may be a read error. The chain couples TRBV27 to TRBJ1-6; no clear D. This CDR3 contains 15 residues. The ends were cut back, 3 bases at V and 7 bases at J, with 13 bases in the middle. The germline V gene has CDR1 MNHEY and CDR2 SMNVEV (reference sequence). CDR3 sequence (DNA): TGTGCCAGCAGTTTTCTCCGGCATCCGAATTCACCCCTCCACTTT. Protein sequence: CASSFLRHPNSPLHF.

This clonotype was counted a few times. The chain uses TRBV10-3 and TRBJ2-1, with D possibly being TRBD1 or TRBD2 (5 bases each). The V end lost 6 bases, the J end lost 7 bases, and 13 bases lay between the germline ends. CDR1 is ENHRY, CDR2 SYGVKD, per germline. The CDR3 extends over 13 amino acids. The CDR3 DNA is TGTGCCATCAGACGGGACCAAGTTAATGAGCAGTTCTTC. Its translation is CAIRRDQVNEQFF.

The chain uses TRBV6-1 and TRBJ1-1; 7 bases are shared with TRBD1. The germline CDR1 and CDR2 sequences are MNHNS and SASEGT. V lost 7 bases and J lost 0; bases outside the gene matches: 8. The CDR3 runs to 15 residues. CDR3 protein: CASKGQLFMNTEAFF. The CDR3 DNA reads as TGTGCCAGCAAGGGACAGTTATTCATGAACACTGAAGCTTTCTTT.